This TCR beta chain appears in the sequencing data of a study of T-cell memory formation after mild COVID-19. As for this clonotype: What it binds is not known.

General study results and limits: There were some responding clones in pre-infection memory, which suggested that cross-reactive memory had joined.

One entry per CDR3 protein, called by TCRdb with MiXCR from the 5' RACE reads. The sample comprises about 400,000 distinct CDR3 sequences, under 20% of which are singletons, and about 22% rests with the top ten. Source material: PBMCs or a T cell subset sorted from them (not recorded which). This TCR derives from a man aged 18 to 30 who had mild COVID-19 (a few samples of this study predate the infection). Cell type and time point are not known.

CDR3: CASSYRFQGRANYGYTF. As DNA, the CDR3 is TGTGCCAGCAGTTACAGGTTTCAGGGCCGAGCTAACTATGGCTACACCTTC. The rearrangement joins TRBV6-6 to TRBJ1-2, with TRBD1 as a possible D gene (5 bases). Germline V lookup: CDR1 MNHNY, CDR2 SVGAGI (reference sequence). This CDR3 contains 17 residues. Trimming removed 2 bases from V and 0 bases from J, with 16 bases in between.